This T cell receptor (beta chain) was obtained from a study of T cell responses to AZD1222 COVID-19 vaccine. Study-level findings and limits: The breadth and depth of Spike-specific TCRs increased once two AZD1222 doses had been given.

Second-dose schedules of about 4 or about 12 weeks were combined. A remark on this clone: Its specificity is unknown.

The CDR3 has 14 residues. V dropped 6 bases and J dropped 3 bases, with 15 bases sitting between them. CDR1 and CDR2 from the germline V gene are MDHEN and SYDVKM. TCRdb's copy holds only in-frame clones and misses some; the assay was immunoSEQ multiplex PCR. The sample holds 80,000 to 85,000 clones; about 91% are singletons and the top ten take more than 7.5%. The chain employs TRBV28 and TRBJ2-7; D is perhaps TRBD1 (5 bases). The material was peripheral blood, obtained 28 days after the second AZD1222 dose. This TCR was sampled from an adult who received the AZD1222 COVID-19 vaccine. CDR3 sequence (DNA): TGTGCCAGCAGACAGGACAAAAACTACTACGAGCAGTACTTC. Amino acids: CASRQDKNYYEQYF.